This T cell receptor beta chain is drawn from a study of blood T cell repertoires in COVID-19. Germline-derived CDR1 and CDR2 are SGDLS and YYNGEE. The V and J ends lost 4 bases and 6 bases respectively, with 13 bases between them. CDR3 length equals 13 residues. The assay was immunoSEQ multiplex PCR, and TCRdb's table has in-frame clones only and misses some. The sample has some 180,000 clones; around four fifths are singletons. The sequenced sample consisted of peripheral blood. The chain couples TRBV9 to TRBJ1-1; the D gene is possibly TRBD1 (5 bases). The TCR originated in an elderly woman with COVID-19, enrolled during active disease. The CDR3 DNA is TGTGCCAGCAGCTCTCCGGGGGACGCTGAAGCTTTCTTT. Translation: CASSSPGDAEAFF.